Listed here is a single T cell receptor (beta chain). Its antigen is as yet unknown. This sample was taken from a study of cytomegalovirus exposure and HLA in healthy donors. At sampling all donors were nominally healthy, likely with unrecorded immune exposures. The PCR had 60 Vbeta and 13 Jbeta primers. The authors' processing: Approximately 9.9 million shared chains were among the approximately 82 million unique TCR beta chains that a later analysis counted. The repertoire was sequenced with immunoSEQ multiplex PCR; TCRdb's copy has only in-frame clones and lacks some. V, J and clone size are those of that table, while D and trimming were read from the DNA. The data show 220,000 or so clones, with 70% to 80% seen just once and under 2% held by the top ten. Whole-study findings and limits: Exclusion as indistinguishable affected some V segments, including TRBV6-2 and TRBV6-3.

From germline, CDR1 is MGHDK and CDR2 SYGVNS. Trimming removed 1 base from V and 5 bases from J; junction bases left unmatched: 5. The CDR3 runs 15 residues. Input material: PBMCs. The V and J genes are TRBV25-1 and TRBJ1-1; 9 positions match TRBD1. This sequence was found in a woman in her twenties or thirties in good health and CMV-seronegative. CDR3 sequence: CASSEFGQGKTEAFF. The CDR3 DNA follows: TGTGCCAGCAGTGAATTTGGACAGGGGAAGACTGAAGCTTTCTTT.